Below are 8 T cell receptor beta chains sequenced from a single sample in a study of T cell responses to AZD1222 COVID-19 vaccine. The method was immunoSEQ multiplex PCR; TCRdb's version includes in-frame clones alone and lacks a portion of them. The sample records about 170,000 clones, about 92% being singletons. Sequencing was performed on peripheral blood, taken on day 0 of AZD1222 vaccination. These receptors were taken from an adult in good health.

The V call is TRBV3-1 (or the pseudogene TRBV3-2), the J call TRBJ2-4, with D uncertain. V lost 3 bases and J lost 4, with 13 bases in between. The CDR3 sequence is 15 residues long. The germline CDR1 and CDR2 sequences are LGHDT and YNNKEL (reference sequence). The CDR3 nucleotides read TGTGCCAGCAGCCATGAAGACGCAGGAAAAAACATTCAGTACTTC. This translates into CASSHEDAGKNIQYF.

The gene calls are TRBV16 and TRBJ1-1; D call uncertain. V lost 0 bases, J lost 4 bases, and 9 bases lay in between. The CDR3 is made up of 14 amino acids. The germline gives CDR1 KGHSY, CDR2 FQNENV. The CDR3 spells CASSQSQPGTEAFF. The DNA for the CDR3 is TGTGCCAGCAGCCAATCACAGCCCGGCACTGAAGCTTTCTTT.

The V gene is TRBV5-1, the J gene TRBJ2-2, with a tentative D call TRBD1 (6 bases). CDR1 and CDR2 (germline): SGHRS, YFSETQ. The CDR3 runs to 14 residues. V lost 4 bases and J 3 bases, leaving 10 bases between the germline ends. The CDR3 spells CASSPDSYTGELFF. Here the CDR3 DNA reads TGCGCCAGCAGCCCGGACAGCTACACCGGGGAGCTGTTTTTT.

V usage is TRBV4-1 and J usage is TRBJ1-1; D unresolved. CDR1 and CDR2 (germline): MGHRA, YSYEKL. The CDR3 is 12 residues long. With 3 bases removed from V and 7 bases from J, the gap between germline ends came to 9 bases. The CDR3: CASSHGGIEAFF. CDR3 DNA sequence: TGCGCCAGCAGCCACGGTGGGATTGAAGCTTTCTTT.

The rearrangement links TRBV6-2 or TRBV6-3 to TRBJ2-5; TRBD2 matches 8 bases. Per germline, CDR1 MNHEY and CDR2 SVGEGT. Trimming cost V 0 bases and J 3 bases; bases outside gene matches: 9. The CDR3 has 17 amino acids. CDR3 region: CASSYSAGGPREETQYF. For the CDR3, the DNA is TGTGCCAGCAGTTACTCGGCGGGGGGCCCCCGGGAAGAGACCCAGTACTTC.

The chain has TRBV18 and TRBJ1-1, with 8 bases that match TRBD1. V lost 3 bases to trimming and J lost 1 base; unmatched junction nucleotides: 10. The length of the CDR3 is 17 residues. Germline CDR1 is KGHSH and CDR2 is LQKENI. CDR3 DNA sequence: TGTGCCAGCTCACCCTATGAGACAGGGGTTACGAACACTGAAGCTTTCTTT. Amino acid sequence: CASSPYETGVTNTEAFF.

This rearrangement joins TRBV29-1 to TRBJ2-1; 8 bases agree with TRBD2. V gave up 4 bases and J gave up 8 bases; unmatched junction bases: 4. The CDR3 totals 12 residues. CDR1 and CDR2 from the germline V gene are SQVTM and ANQGSEA. CDR3 in DNA: TGCAGCGTTGGAGTAGCGGGACATGAGCAGTTCTTC. Its translation: CSVGVAGHEQFF.

The chain is built from TRBV30 and TRBJ2-7; D gene ambiguous. With 0 bases removed from V and 6 bases from J, the gap between germline ends came to 15 bases. The germline V gene has CDR1 GTSNPN and CDR2 SVGIG (reference sequence). The CDR3 is 14 amino acids. This CDR3 is CAWSVDQPLFEQYF. The CDR3 DNA follows: TGTGCCTGGAGTGTGGACCAGCCCCTCTTCGAGCAGTACTTC.